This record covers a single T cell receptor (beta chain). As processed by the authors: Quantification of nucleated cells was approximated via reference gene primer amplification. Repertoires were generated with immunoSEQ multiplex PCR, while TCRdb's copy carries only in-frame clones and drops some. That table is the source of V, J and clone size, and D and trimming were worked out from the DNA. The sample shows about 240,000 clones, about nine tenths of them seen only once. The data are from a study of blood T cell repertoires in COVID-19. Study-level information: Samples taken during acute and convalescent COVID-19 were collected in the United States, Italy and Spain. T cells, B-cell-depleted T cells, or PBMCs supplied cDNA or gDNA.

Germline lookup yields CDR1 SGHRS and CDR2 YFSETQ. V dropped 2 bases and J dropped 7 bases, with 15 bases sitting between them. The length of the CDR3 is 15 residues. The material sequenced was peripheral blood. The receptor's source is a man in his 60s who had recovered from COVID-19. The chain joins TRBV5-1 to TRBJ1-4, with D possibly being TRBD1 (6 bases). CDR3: CASSFSQGQGEKLFF. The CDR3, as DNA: TGCGCCAGCAGCTTCAGTCAGGGGCAAGGTGAAAAACTGTTTTTT. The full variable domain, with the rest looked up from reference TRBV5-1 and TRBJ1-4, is KAGVTQTPRYLIKTRGQQVTLSCSPISGHRSVSWYQQTPGQGLQFLFEYFSETQRNKGNFPGRFSGRQFSNSRSEMNVSTLELGDSALYLCASSFSQGQGEKLFFGSGTQLSVL.